This T cell receptor beta chain was captured in a study of CD8 T cells in ankylosing spondylitis. General observations from the study: A TCR beta motif made of fewer than ten highly homologous variants seemed typical of ankylosing spondylitis blood. In the blood and synovial fluid of reactive arthritis, some motif variants had been previously reported.

MiXCR, run by TCRdb on the 5' RACE reads, gives a single entry per CDR3 protein. This sample carries more than 110,000 distinct CDR3 sequences, approximately 8.4% of them seen once, and the ten largest clones take less than 7.5%. The length of the CDR3 is 13 residues. The germline V gene has CDR1 DFQATT and CDR2 SNEGSKA (reference sequence). Trimming took 6 bases from V and 2 from J; bases not matched to a gene: 4. This clonotype was recorded many times. Its antigen remains unknown. The receptor was isolated from a male donor with ankylosing spondylitis. The source material was synovial fluid, either unsorted or a sorted T cell fraction (not recorded which). The chain carries TRBV20-1 and TRBJ2-7; TRBD1 matches at 10 bases. The CDR3, as DNA: TGCAGTGCGGGGACAGGGGTGGCCTACGAGCAGTACTTC. It translates to CSAGTGVAYEQYF.